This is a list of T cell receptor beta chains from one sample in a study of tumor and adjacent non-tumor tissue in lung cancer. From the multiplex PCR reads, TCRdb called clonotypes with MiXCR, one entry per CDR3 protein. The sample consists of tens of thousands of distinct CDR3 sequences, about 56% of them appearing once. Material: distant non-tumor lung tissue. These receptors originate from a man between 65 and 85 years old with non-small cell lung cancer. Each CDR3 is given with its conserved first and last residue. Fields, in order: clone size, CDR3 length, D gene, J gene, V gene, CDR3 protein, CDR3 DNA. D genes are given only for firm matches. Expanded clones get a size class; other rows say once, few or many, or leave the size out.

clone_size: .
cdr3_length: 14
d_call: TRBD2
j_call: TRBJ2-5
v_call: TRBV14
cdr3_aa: CANSERGMHGTQYF
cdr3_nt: TGTGCCAACAGCGAGCGGGGGATGCATGGGACCCAGTACTTC

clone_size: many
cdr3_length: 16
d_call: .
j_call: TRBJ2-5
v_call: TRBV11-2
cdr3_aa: CASSLGFVGDQETQYF
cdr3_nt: TGTGCCAGCAGCTTAGGGTTCGTCGGGGACCAAGAGACCCAGTACTTC

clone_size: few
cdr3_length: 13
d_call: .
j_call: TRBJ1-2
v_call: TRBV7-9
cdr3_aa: CASSLRTAVGYTF
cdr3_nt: TGTGCCAGCAGCTTAAGGACAGCGGTAGGCTACACCTTC

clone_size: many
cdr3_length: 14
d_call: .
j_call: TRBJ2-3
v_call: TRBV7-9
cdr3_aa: CASSLAQKPDTQYF
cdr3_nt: TGTGCCAGCAGCTTGGCGCAGAAACCAGATACGCAGTATTTT

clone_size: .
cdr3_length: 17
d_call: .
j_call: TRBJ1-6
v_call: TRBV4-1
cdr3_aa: CASSLETESSYNSPLHF
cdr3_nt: TGCGCCAGCAGCCTCGAGACAGAGAGCTCCTATAATTCACCCCTCCACTTT

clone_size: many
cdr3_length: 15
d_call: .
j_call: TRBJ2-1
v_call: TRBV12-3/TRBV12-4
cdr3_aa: CASTLDADSYNEQFF
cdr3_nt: TGTGCCAGCACCCTAGACGCGGACTCCTACAATGAGCAGTTCTTC

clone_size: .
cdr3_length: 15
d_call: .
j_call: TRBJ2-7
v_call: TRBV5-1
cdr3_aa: CASSWLTETTYKQYF
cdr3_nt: TGCGCCAGCAGCTGGTTGACAGAGACGACCTACAAACAGTACTTC

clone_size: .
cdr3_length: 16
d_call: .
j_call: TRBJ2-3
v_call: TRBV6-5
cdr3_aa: CANRHTRAKRSDMQYF
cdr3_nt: TGTGCCAACAGGCACACCCGCGCCAAACGATCGGATATGCAGTATTTT

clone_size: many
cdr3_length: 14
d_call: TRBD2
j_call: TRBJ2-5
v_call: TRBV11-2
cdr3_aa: CASRWTSGAETQYF
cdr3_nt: TGTGCCAGCAGATGGACTAGCGGGGCGGAGACCCAGTACTTC

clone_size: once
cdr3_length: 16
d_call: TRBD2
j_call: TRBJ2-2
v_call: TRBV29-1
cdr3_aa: CSAGTSGEAAPGELFF
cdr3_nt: TGCAGCGCCGGGACTAGCGGGGAGGCGGCCCCCGGGGAGCTGTTTTTT

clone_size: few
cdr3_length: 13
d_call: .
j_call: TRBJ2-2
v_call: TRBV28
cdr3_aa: CASTIGYTGELFF
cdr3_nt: TGTGCCAGCACCATAGGGTACACCGGGGAGCTGTTTTTT

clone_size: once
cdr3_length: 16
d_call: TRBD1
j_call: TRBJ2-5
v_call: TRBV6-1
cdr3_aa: CTSNPEVGQGRETQYF
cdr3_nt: TGTACCAGCAATCCCGAGGTGGGACAGGGACGGGAGACCCAGTACTTC

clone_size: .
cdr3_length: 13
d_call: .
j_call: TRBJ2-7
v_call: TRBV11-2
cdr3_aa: CAGSVSGVYEQYF
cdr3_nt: TGTGCCGGCAGCGTCAGCGGCGTCTACGAGCAGTACTTC

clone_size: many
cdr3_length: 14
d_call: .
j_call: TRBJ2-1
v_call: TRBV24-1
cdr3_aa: CATYDFGRSNEQFF
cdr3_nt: TGTGCCACCTACGACTTCGGTAGAAGCAATGAGCAGTTCTTC

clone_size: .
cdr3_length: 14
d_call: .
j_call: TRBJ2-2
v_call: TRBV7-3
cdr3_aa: CASSLQFDAGELFF
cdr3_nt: TGTGCCAGCAGCTTACAGTTTGACGCCGGGGAGCTGTTTTTT

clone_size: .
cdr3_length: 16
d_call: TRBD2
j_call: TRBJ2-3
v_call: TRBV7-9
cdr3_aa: CASSGKGGRFTDTRYF
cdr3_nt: TGTGCTAGCAGCGGGAAGGGTGGGCGTTTCACAGATACGCGGTATTTT

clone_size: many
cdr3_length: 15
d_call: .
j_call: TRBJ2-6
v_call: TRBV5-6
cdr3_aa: CASSLTRYGANVLTF
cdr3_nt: TGTGCCAGCAGCCTCACAAGGTACGGGGCCAACGTCCTGACTTTC

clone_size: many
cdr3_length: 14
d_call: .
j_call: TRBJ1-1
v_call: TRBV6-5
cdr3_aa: CASSQTGGAREAFF
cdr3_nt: TGTGCCAGCAGTCAGACCGGAGGGGCACGTGAAGCTTTCTTT

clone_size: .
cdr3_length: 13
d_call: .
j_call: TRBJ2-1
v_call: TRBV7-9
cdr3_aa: CASSLVGSPEEFF
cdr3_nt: TGTGCCAGCAGCTTAGTGGGGAGTCCCGAGGAGTTCTTC

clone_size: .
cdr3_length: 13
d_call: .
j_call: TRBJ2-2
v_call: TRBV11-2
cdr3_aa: CANSLATTGELFF
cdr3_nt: TGTGCCAACAGCCTAGCCACCACCGGGGAGCTGTTTTTT

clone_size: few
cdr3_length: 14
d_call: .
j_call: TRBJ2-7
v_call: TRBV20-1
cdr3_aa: CSAREWDEAYEQYF
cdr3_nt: TGCAGTGCTAGAGAATGGGACGAAGCCTACGAGCAGTACTTC

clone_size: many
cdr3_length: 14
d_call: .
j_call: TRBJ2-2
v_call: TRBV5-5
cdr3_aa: CASSSYQGPGELFF
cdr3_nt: TGTGCCAGCAGCTCTTATCAGGGGCCCGGGGAGCTGTTTTTT

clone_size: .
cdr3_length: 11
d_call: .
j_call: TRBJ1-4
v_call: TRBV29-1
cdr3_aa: CSVRWAEKLFF
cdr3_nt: TGCAGCGTTCGGTGGGCTGAAAAACTGTTTTTT

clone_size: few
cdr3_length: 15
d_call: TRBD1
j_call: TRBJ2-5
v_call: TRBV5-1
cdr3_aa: CASSVEQGAQETQYF
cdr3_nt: TGCGCCAGCAGCGTGGAACAGGGGGCGCAAGAGACCCAGTACTTC

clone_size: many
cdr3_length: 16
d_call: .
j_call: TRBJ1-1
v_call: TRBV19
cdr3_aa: CASLDTTRGLRTEAFF
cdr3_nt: TGTGCCAGTCTAGACACGACCAGGGGCTTAAGGACTGAAGCTTTCTTT

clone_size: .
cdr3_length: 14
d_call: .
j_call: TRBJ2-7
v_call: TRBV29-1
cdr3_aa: CSVQPTDRPYDQYF
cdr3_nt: TGCAGCGTCCAACCTACCGACAGACCCTATGACCAGTACTTC

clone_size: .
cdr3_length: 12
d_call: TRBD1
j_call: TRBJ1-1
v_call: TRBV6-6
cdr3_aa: CGSSHDRAEAFF
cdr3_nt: TGTGGCAGTAGTCACGACAGGGCTGAAGCTTTCTTT

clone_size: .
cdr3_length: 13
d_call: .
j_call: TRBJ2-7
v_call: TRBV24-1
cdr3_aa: CATSDNNIYEQYF
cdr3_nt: TGTGCCACCAGTGATAACAACATCTACGAGCAGTACTTC

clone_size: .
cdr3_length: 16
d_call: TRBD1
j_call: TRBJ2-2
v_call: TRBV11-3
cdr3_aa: CASNRGSGANTGELFF
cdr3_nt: TGTGCCAGCAACAGGGGATCTGGCGCGAACACCGGGGAGCTGTTTTTT

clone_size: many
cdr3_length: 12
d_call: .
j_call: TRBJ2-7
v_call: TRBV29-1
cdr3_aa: CSATGTTYEQYF
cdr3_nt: TGCAGCGCGACTGGGACGACCTACGAGCAGTACTTC

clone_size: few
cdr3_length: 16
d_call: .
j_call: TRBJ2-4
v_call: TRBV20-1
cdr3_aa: CSARASGAEAKNIQYF
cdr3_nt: TGCAGTGCTAGAGCTTCAGGGGCCGAAGCCAAAAACATTCAGTACTTC

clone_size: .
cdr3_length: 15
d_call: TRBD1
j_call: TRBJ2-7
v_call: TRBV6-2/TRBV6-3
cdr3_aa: CASNTPGQCSYEQYF
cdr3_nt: TGTGCCAGCAACACTCCGGGACAGTGTTCGTATGAGCAGTACTTC

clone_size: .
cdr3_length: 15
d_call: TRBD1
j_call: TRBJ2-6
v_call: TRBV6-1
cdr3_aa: CASRLGGSGASVLTF
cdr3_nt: TGTGCCAGCAGGCTAGGGGGCTCTGGGGCCAGCGTCTTGACTTTC

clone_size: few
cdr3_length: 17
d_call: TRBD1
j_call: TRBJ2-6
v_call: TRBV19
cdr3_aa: CASSRGQGAPGANVLTF
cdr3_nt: TGTGCCAGTAGTCGGGGACAGGGGGCTCCTGGGGCCAACGTCCTGACTTTC

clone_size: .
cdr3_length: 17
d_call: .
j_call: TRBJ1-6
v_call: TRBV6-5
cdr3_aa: CASSLTTGSTNNPPLHF
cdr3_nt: TGTGCAAGCAGCCTCACTACCGGGTCCACGAATAATCCACCCCTCCACTTT